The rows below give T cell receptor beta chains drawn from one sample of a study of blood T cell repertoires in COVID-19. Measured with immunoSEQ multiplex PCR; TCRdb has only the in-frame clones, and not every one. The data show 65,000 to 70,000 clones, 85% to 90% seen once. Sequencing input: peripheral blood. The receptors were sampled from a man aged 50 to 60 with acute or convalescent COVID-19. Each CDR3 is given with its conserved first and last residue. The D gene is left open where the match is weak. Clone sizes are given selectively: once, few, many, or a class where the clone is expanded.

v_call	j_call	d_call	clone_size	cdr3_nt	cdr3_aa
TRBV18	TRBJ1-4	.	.	TGTGCCAGCTCACCCCCTCACAGGGAGGGTCTGTTTTTT	CASSPPHREGLFF
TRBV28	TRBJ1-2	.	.	TGTGCCGCAGCGGGAGTCGGGGGGCCTAACTATGGCTACACCTTC	CAAAGVGGPNYGYTF
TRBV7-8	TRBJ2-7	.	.	TGTGCCAGCAGCCCCACAGGGAACGGGTACGAGCAGTACTTC	CASSPTGNGYEQYF
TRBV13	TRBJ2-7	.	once	TGTGCCAGCAGCATTGGCCCGCTGACGGCGGGAACCCCAGGCGAGCAGTACTTC	CASSIGPLTAGTPGEQYF
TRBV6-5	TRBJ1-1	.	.	TGTGCCAGCAGGCAGATGAACACTGAAGCTTTCTTT	CASRQMNTEAFF
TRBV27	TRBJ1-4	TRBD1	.	TGTGCCAGCAAGGGGACAGCTCTTAATGAAAAACTGTTTTTT	CASKGTALNEKLFF
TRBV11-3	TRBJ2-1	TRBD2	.	TGTGCCAGCAGATCCCTAGCGGGAGCGTACAATGAGCAGTTCTTC	CASRSLAGAYNEQFF
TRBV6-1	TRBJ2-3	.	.	TGTGCCAGCAGTGAACAGGGTCCCAGTACGCAGTATTTT	CASSEQGPSTQYF
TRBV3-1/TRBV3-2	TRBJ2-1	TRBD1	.	TGTGCCAGCAGCCCTTTTACAGGGGAAGGGCAGCAGTTCTTC	CASSPFTGEGQQFF
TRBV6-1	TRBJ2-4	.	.	TGTGCCAGCAGTGAATTCCTTTTAGGAGGGCGGGTCATTCAGTACTTC	CASSEFLLGGRVIQYF
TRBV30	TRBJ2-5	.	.	TGTGCCTGGAGTGTTTCGTCCCAAGAGACCCAGTACTTC	CAWSVSSQETQYF
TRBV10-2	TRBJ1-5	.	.	TGCGCCAGCAGTGACTGGGAGAGAATGGCAGATAATCAGCCCCAGCATTTT	CASSDWERMADNQPQHF
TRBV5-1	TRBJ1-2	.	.	TGCGCCAGCAGCTTGGATAGAAGCCTGACCCGGGTAGGTGGCTACACCTTC	CASSLDRSLTRVGGYTF
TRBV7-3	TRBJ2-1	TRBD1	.	TGTGCCAGCAGTCCAGGGGGCACTGAGCAGTTCTTC	CASSPGGTEQFF
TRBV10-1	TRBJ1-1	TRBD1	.	TGCGCCAGCAGTCTTTCAGGGGGCAAGGCTTTCTTT	CASSLSGGKAFF
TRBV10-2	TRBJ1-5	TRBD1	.	TGCGCCAGCAAGAGTACCGGGACAGGGAATGTGCCCCAGCATTTT	CASKSTGTGNVPQHF
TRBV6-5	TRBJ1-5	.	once	TGTGCCAGCAGTTATGGGGCCCGGCAGCCCCAGCATTTT	CASSYGARQPQHF
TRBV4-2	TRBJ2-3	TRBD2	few	TGTGCCAGCAGCCAGGGACTAGCGGGGGGGCCAGATACGCAGTATTTT	CASSQGLAGGPDTQYF
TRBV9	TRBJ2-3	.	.	TGTGCCAGCAGCGTAGTTGGGCGGACAGTCACAGATACGCAGTATTTT	CASSVVGRTVTDTQYF
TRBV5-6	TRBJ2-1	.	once	TGTGCCAGCAGCTTGGGATTGGGGAGCTCCTACAATGAGCAGTTCTTC	CASSLGLGSSYNEQFF
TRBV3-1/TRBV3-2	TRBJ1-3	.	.	TGTGCCAGCAGCCAAGAGACGCCAGGCTCTGGAAACACCATATATTTT	CASSQETPGSGNTIYF
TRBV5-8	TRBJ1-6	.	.	TGTGCCAGCAGCTTGGTCGTCTCACCCCTCCACTTT	CASSLVVSPLHF
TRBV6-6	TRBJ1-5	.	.	TGTGCCAGCGGGGGGGTACAGCCCCAGCATTTT	CASGGVQPQHF
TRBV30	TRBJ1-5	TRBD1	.	TGTGCCTGGAGTCGTACCGGGACAGGGGGCAAGAGCAATCAGCCCCAGCATTTT	CAWSRTGTGGKSNQPQHF
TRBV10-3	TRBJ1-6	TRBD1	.	TGTGCCACCTCTCCGACAGGGCTGGATTCACCCCTCCACTTT	CATSPTGLDSPLHF
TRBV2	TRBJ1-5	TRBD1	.	TGTGCCAGCAGTGAGGGACAGGGAAATCAGCCCCAGCATTTT	CASSEGQGNQPQHF
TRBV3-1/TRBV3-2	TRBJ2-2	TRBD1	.	TGTGCCAGCAGCCCCAAGGACAGGACGGTGTTTTTT	CASSPKDRTVFF
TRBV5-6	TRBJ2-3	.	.	TGTGCCAGCAGCTTGTCGGTCACAGATACGCAGTATTTT	CASSLSVTDTQYF
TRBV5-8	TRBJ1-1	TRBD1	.	TGTGCCAGGGGACAGGCGTACACTGAAGCTTTCTTT	CARGQAYTEAFF
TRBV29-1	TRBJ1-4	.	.	TGCAGCGTTTCCTCTAATGAAAAACTGTTTTTT	CSVSSNEKLFF
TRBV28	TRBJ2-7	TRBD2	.	TGTGCCAGCAGCACCGTAGCGGGAGGCGTTTACGAGCAGTACTTC	CASSTVAGGVYEQYF
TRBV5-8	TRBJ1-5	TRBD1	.	TGTGCCAGCAGCTTGGGTAAGGGACAGCCGTTCAATCAGCCCCAGCATTTT	CASSLGKGQPFNQPQHF
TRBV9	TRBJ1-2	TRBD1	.	TGTGCCAGCAGGGACAGGCAGCATGGCTACACCTTC	CASRDRQHGYTF
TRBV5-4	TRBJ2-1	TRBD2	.	TGTGCCAGCAGCTTGGTTTTAGCGGGAGCCGGCGATGAGCAGTTCTTC	CASSLVLAGAGDEQFF
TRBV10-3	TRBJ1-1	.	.	TGTGCCATCAGTGAGTATCACAGTCCAATGAACACTGAAGCTTTCTTT	CAISEYHSPMNTEAFF
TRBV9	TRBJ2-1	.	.	TGTGCCAGCAGCATTCCAGGAGGGAATGAGCAGTTCTTC	CASSIPGGNEQFF
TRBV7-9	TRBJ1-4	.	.	TGTGCCAGCAGCTCCAGGCAGGGTCAGGAAAAACTGTTTTTT	CASSSRQGQEKLFF
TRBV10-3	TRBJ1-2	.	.	TGTGCCATCAAGGCCGGGGACTCGATCTACTATGGCTACACCTTC	CAIKAGDSIYYGYTF
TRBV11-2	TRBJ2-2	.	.	TGTGCCAGCAGGGCGAACGAGGGGCGGGGTACCGGGGAGCTGTTTTTT	CASRANEGRGTGELFF
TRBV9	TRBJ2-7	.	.	TGTGCCAGCAGCTCGCGGGAACTCGAGCAGTACTTC	CASSSRELEQYF
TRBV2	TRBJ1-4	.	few	TGTGCCAGCCGACCGGACAGTCTTTCGGAAAAACTGTTTTTT	CASRPDSLSEKLFF
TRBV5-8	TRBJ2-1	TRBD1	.	TGTGCCAGCGGAACCTTTCGGGACAGCGTCTTTTCAAACAATGAGCAGTTCTTC	CASGTFRDSVFSNNEQFF
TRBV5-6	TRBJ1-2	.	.	TGTGCCAGCACCCCCGACGTTAAGGGGTACTATGGCTACACCTTC	CASTPDVKGYYGYTF
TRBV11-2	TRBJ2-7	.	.	TGTGCCAGCAGCTTAGTCTCGGTTGCGAGTTACGAGCAGTACTTC	CASSLVSVASYEQYF
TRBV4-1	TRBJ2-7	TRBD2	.	TGCGCCAGCAGCCAGACTAGCGGGAGCTCCTACGAGCAGTACTTC	CASSQTSGSSYEQYF
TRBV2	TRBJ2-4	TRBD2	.	TGTGCCAGCAGTGGGGAGGGAAGAATAGGCAAAAACATTCAGTACTTC	CASSGEGRIGKNIQYF
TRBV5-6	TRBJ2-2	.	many	TGTGCCAGCAGCTCGACAGGTTACACCGGGGAGCTGTTTTTT	CASSSTGYTGELFF
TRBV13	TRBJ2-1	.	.	TGTGCCAGCAGCTCCCGGGGGGCGGTTGAGCAGTTCTTC	CASSSRGAVEQFF
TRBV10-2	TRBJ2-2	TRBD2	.	TGCGCCGGAGGGACTAGCGGGGTCTGGAACACCGGGGAGCTGTTTTTT	CAGGTSGVWNTGELFF
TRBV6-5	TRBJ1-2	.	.	TGTGCCAGCAGTTACTCCCCCGTCCGGGGCTATGGCTACACCTTC	CASSYSPVRGYGYTF
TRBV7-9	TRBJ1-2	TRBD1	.	TGTGCCAGCAGCGGAATGACAGGGATCCATGGCTACACCTTC	CASSGMTGIHGYTF
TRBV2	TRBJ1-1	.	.	TGTGCCAGCAGTGCGGGGTACACTGAAGCTTTCTTT	CASSAGYTEAFF
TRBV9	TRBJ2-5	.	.	TGTGCCAGCAGCGTAGTGGGGCAGGGGGAGACCCAGTACTTC	CASSVVGQGETQYF
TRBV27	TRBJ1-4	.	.	TGTGCCAGCAGGGGGGGGGCGGAGAATGAAAAACTGTTTTTT	CASRGGAENEKLFF
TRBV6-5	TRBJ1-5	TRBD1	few	TGTGCCAGCAGCCGTGGACAGGGGGGCAATCAGCCCCAGCATTTT	CASSRGQGGNQPQHF
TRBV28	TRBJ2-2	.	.	TGTGCCAGCAGTTTATGGGGGGGGCGGGAGCTGTTTTTT	CASSLWGGRELFF
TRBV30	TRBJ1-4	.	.	TGTGCCTGGACTACTTCCCTAACTACCAGTGAAAAACTGTTTTTT	CAWTTSLTTSEKLFF
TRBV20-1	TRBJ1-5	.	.	TGCAGTGCTAGTTTAGGAGGCAATCAGCCCCAGCATTTT	CSASLGGNQPQHF
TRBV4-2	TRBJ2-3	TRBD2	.	TGTGCCAGCAGCCAAGTTCGAGCGGGGGAGGGCACAGATACGCAGTATTTT	CASSQVRAGEGTDTQYF
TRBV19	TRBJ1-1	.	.	TGTGCCAGTAGTACTAGCGGGGGGAAGAACACTGAAGCTTTCTTT	CASSTSGGKNTEAFF